The clone carrying this TCR beta chain has a count of ten or more. Extraction yielded total RNA from whole blood (unfractionated). CDR1 is SQVTM, CDR2 ANQGSEA, per germline. CDR3 length: 14 amino acids. V gave up 4 bases and J gave up 5 bases, with 16 bases separating them. The data stem from a study of human T cells and chemical hapten exposure. Via MiXCR, TCRdb re-called the 5' RACE reads, giving one row per CDR3 protein. In the table there are about 140,000 distinct CDR3 sequences, 4.1% of which are singletons. The J gene is TRBJ2-3, the V gene TRBV29-1, with D possibly being TRBD1 or TRBD2 (5 bases each). The TCR originated in a female donor in good health. CDR3 residues: CSVGSSGAIDTQYF. The CDR3 bases are TGCAGCGTTGGCAGCTCCGGGGCTATAGATACGCAGTATTTT.